These 3 T cell receptor beta chains were sequenced from one sample in a study of Ad26.COV2.S vaccination and SARS-CoV-2 variants. Assay used: immunoSEQ multiplex PCR; TCRdb lists only in-frame clones, some missing. The sample consists of around 370,000 clones, 92% of them appearing once. This material consisted of peripheral blood, taken after recovery from COVID-19. Receptors were obtained from a human donor who had recovered from COVID-19.

The genes are TRBV5-1 and TRBJ2-3; the D call may be TRBD1 or TRBD2 (5 bases each). The CDR3 loop spans 16 amino acids. Trimming shortened V by 3 bases and J by 6 bases, and 20 bases separated the two germline ends. The germline gives CDR1 SGHRS, CDR2 YFSETQ. CDR3 in amino acids: CASSSPPGPSHDTQYF. CDR3 DNA sequence: TGCGCCAGCAGCTCCCCTCCGGGACCCTCCCATGATACGCAGTATTTT.

The V call is TRBV7-3, the J call TRBJ2-5; D remains ambiguous. The germline V gene has CDR1 SGHTA and CDR2 FQGTGA. V gave up 5 bases and J gave up 7 bases, with 14 bases separating them. The CDR3 contains 13 residues. The CDR3 region is CASSNSPTGTQYF. As DNA, the CDR3 is TGTGCCAGCAGCAATTCTCCAACCGGGACCCAGTACTTC.

The gene calls are TRBV29-1 and TRBJ2-1, with D perhaps being TRBD1 or TRBD2 (6 bases each). Germline CDR1 reads SQVTM; CDR2 reads ANQGSEA. The length of the CDR3 is 13 residues. The V gene lost 6 bases and the J gene lost 0 bases, with 9 bases spanning the gap. CDR3 coding DNA: TGCAGCGTCGGGGGACACTCCTACAATGAGCAGTTCTTC. As protein: CSVGGHSYNEQFF.